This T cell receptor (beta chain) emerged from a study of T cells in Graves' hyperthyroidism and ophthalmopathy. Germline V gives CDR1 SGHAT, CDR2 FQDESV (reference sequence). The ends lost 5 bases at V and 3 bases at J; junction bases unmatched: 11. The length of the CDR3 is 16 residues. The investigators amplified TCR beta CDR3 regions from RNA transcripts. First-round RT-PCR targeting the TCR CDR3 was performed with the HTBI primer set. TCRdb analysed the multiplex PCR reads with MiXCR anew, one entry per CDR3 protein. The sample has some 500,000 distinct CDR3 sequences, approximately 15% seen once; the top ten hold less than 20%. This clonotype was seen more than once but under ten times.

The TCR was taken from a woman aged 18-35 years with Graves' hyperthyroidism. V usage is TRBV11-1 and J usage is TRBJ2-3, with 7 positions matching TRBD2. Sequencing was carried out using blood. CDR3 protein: CASSPLGGSVTDTQYF. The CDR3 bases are TGTGCCAGCAGCCCGTTAGGCGGGAGTGTAACAGATACGCAGTATTTT.